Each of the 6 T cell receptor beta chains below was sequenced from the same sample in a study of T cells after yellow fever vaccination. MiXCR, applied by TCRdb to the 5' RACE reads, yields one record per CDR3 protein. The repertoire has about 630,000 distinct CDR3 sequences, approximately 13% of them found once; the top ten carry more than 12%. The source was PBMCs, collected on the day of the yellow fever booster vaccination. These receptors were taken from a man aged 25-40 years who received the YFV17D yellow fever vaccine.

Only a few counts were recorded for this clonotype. Here the CDR3 reads CASSFGSGQNTIYF. CDR3 in DNA: TGCGCCAGCAGCTTTGGCAGTGGGCAAAACACCATATATTTT. The chain recombines TRBV5-1 with TRBJ1-3; unclear D gene. This CDR3 has 14 residues. Germline-derived CDR1 and CDR2 are SGHRS and YFSETQ. Trimming pared 2 bases from V and 6 bases from J, leaving 12 bases between.

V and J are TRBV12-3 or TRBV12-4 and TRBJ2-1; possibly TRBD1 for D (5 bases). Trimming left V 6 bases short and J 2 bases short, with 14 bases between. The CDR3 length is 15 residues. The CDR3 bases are TGTGCCAGCAGCCCCACTCAGGGCCCCTACAATGAGCAGTTCTTC. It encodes CASSPTQGPYNEQFF.

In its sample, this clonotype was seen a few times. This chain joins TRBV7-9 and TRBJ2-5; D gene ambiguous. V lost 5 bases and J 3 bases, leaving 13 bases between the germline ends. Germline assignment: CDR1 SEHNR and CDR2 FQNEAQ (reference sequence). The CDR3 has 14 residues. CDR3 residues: CASSPRANKETQYF. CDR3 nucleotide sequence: TGTGCCAGCAGCCCTAGGGCCAACAAAGAGACCCAGTACTTC.

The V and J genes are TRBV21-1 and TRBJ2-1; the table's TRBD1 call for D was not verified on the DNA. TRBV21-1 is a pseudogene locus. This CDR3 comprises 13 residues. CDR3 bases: TGTGCCAGCGCCTTACCCCTCAGGAATGAGCAGTTCTTC. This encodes CASALPLRNEQFF.

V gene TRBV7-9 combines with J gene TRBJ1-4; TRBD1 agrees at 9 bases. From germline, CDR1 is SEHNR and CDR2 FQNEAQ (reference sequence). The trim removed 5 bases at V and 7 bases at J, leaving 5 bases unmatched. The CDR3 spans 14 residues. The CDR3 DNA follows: TGTGCCAGCAGCCCCGGGACAGGGCGTGAAAAACTGTTTTTT. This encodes CASSPGTGREKLFF.

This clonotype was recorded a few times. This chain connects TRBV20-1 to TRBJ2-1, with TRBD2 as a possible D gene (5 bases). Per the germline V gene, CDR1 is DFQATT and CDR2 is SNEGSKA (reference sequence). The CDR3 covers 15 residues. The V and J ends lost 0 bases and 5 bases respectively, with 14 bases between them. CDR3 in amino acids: CSARDRTSRNNEQFF. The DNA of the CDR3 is TGCAGTGCTAGAGATCGAACTAGTCGAAACAATGAGCAGTTCTTC.